This T cell receptor (beta chain) was documented in a study of blood T cell repertoires in COVID-19 (dated by TCRdb to the early 2020s). Broadly, across the study: Collaborator samples came from the United States, Italy and Spain and covered acute and convalescent phases of COVID-19. The material from the prospective study consisted of cDNA or gDNA derived from T cells, B-cell-depleted T cells, or PBMCs. Subjects who had been exposed to COVID-19, were actively infected with it, or had recovered from it provided the deeply sampled blood TCRbeta repertoires that made up the dataset. The repertoires were released in a freely available public database intended as a resource for research on the immune response to SARS-CoV-2. The samples were drawn from the first 160 participants of the ongoing ImmuneRACE study and from roughly 1,300 subjects provided by 6 global collaborators. Nearly every sample came with metadata listing a de-identified subject ID, COVID-19 status, age in years and sex. Where available, HLA class I and class II types were obtained from metadata supplied by the sample provider rather than from assay-based typing.

On this clone itself: What this receptor recognizes is not known. Base-call qualities are not available, and no considerably larger clone is one nucleotide away.

The immunoSEQ Assay, a bias-controlled multiplex PCR, was used to amplify TCRbeta CDR3 regions from genomic DNA. The authors' pipeline ran thus. The number of nucleated cells in each sample was estimated by amplification of reference gene primers within the assay. To quantify the absolute abundance of each unique TCRbeta CDR3 rearrangement, sequence reads were collapsed and filtered. For each sample, productive Simpson clonality was calculated as the square root of Simpson's diversity index across productive rearrangements. TCRdb provides this immuneACCESS table in a form limited to in-frame rearrangements. Some clones are lacking; in checked studies, under half of them reflect an unresolved V gene, and why the rest are absent is not known. Clone size and V and J calls were adopted from that table, with D and trimming inferred from the DNA. The sample records 300,000 to 450,000 clones, around 87% of which are singletons. The ten biggest clones cover about 10% of the sample.

The research as a whole found: How much clinical and demographic metadata was included differed by source and by participant, and the metadata was provided uncurated.

The V end loses 2 bases and the J end loses 4 bases, and a stretch of 12 bases separates them. CDR3 length: 13 amino acids, cysteine to phenylalanine. Just the 39-base CDR3 DNA is kept, in frame starting at base 1. CDR1 and CDR2 were assigned from the germline V gene as SQVTM and ANQGSEA. One collaborating source in Seattle enrolled patients while the patients were actively infected and followed the patients over time throughout the course of disease. Each collaborating institution followed its own protocols to collect whole blood in K2EDTA tubes. For TCRbeta analysis, collaborators shipped samples in one of three forms: frozen whole blood, isolated PBMCs, or DNA extracted from either of those sample types.

This TCR was sampled from a woman aged 25-40 years with COVID-19, enrolled during active disease. This receptor chain uses TRBV29-1 and TRBJ2-7; the D gene is perhaps TRBD2, from 5 matching bases. Material: peripheral blood. The CDR3 loop reads CSVESPGGYEQYF. The nucleotides are TGCAGCGTTGAAAGCCCGGGCGGGTACGAGCAGTACTTC.